The 30 T cell receptor beta chains presented below share a single source sample, sequenced in a study of T cell changes during pregnancy in multiple sclerosis. TCRdb keeps only in-frame clones here, not all; method: immunoSEQ multiplex PCR. The data show approximately 61,000 clones, with around 90% seen just once and over 1.5% held by the top ten. Sequenced here: peripheral blood, sampled in the first trimester of pregnancy. The receptors were sampled from a female donor with multiple sclerosis, enrolled in a pregnancy study.

For the CDR3, the DNA is TGCAGCGTTGAAGGTCAACAGGGTTCCACAGATACGCAGTATTTT. Translated, it gives CSVEGQQGSTDTQYF. The rearrangement joins TRBV29-1 to TRBJ2-3, with TRBD1 as a possible D gene (6 bases). This CDR3 is built from 15 residues. CDR1 SQVTM and CDR2 ANQGSEA come from the germline V gene. V gave up 1 base and J gave up 2 bases, with 13 bases separating them.

Regarding this clone: One end of the junction does not line up with germline, which may come from a read error. This chain joins TRBV18 and TRBJ2-7, with 10 bases that match TRBD2. The CDR3 runs 14 residues. Germline CDR1 and CDR2: KGHSH and LQKENI. The CDR3 reads CASSSPSGSYEQYF. Here the CDR3 DNA reads TGTGCCAGCTCATCACCTAGCGGGAGTTACGAGCAGTACTTC.

V usage is TRBV18 and J usage is TRBJ2-6; TRBD2 matches 12 bases. The V gene's germline CDR1 is KGHSH and CDR2 LQKENI. V lost 3 bases to trimming and J lost 2 bases; unmatched junction nucleotides: 5. The CDR3 consists of 18 residues. The CDR3 region has the DNA TGTGCCAGCTCACCCGGACTAGCGGGATTCCCTGGGGCCAACGTCCTGACTTTC. The encoded protein is CASSPGLAGFPGANVLTF.

The V call is TRBV5-1, the J call TRBJ2-3, with D maybe TRBD1 (5 bases). V lost 4 bases and J lost 3, with 12 bases in between. The CDR3 is made up of 14 amino acids. Germline V gives CDR1 SGHRS, CDR2 YFSETQ. DNA for the CDR3: TGCGCCAGCAGCCCCCAGGGTGGTACAGATACGCAGTATTTT. It codes for CASSPQGGTDTQYF.

The chain uses TRBV14 and TRBJ2-1; 7 nucleotides agree with TRBD2. The junction had 9 bases not matched to a gene; V was cut back by 0 bases and J by 7 bases. Germline CDR1 is SGHDN and CDR2 is FVKESK. The length of the CDR3 is 16 residues. The CDR3 bases are TGTGCCAGCAGCCAAGATGGGTGGCGGCGGGGGAATGAGCAGTTCTTC. Protein sequence: CASSQDGWRRGNEQFF.

The rearrangement uses TRBV14 and TRBJ2-3; 10 nucleotides agree with TRBD1. In germline, CDR1 is SGHDN, CDR2 FVKESK. This CDR3 comprises 16 residues. The trim removed 0 bases at V and 3 bases at J, leaving 3 bases unmatched. CDR3 sequence reads: CASSQDRTGGTDTQYF. Written as DNA, the CDR3 is TGTGCCAGCAGCCAAGATCGGACAGGGGGAACAGATACGCAGTATTTT.

This clone was picked up a small number of times. V is TRBV4-2 and J is TRBJ1-1; TRBD1 agrees at 10 bases. Looked up from germline, CDR1 is LGHNA and CDR2 is YNFKEQ. The CDR3 spans 15 residues. V dropped 3 bases and J dropped 3; count of bases not matched to a gene: 4. DNA for the CDR3: TGTGCCAGCAGCCAGGGGACAGGGGATTACACTGAAGCTTTCTTT. Residues: CASSQGTGDYTEAFF.

The rearrangement links TRBV12-5 to TRBJ2-7; maybe TRBD1 (6 bases). In germline, CDR1 is LGHNT, CDR2 FRNRAP. V was trimmed by 1 base and J by 2 bases, leaving 15 bases between them. The CDR3 covers 16 residues. The CDR3 DNA follows: TGTGCTAGTGGTTTGGGAAGGACAGAGGCGACCTACGAGCAGTACTTC. As protein: CASGLGRTEATYEQYF.

This chain uses TRBV11-2 with TRBJ1-1; D may be TRBD1 (5 bases). The CDR3 length is 15 residues. CDR1 and CDR2 (germline): SGHAT, FQNNGV. V shed 6 bases and J shed 3 bases, with 17 bases lying between them. The DNA of the CDR3 is TGTGCCAGCAGAACCCCAGGGAAGCGGGACACTGAAGCTTTCTTT. Protein: CASRTPGKRDTEAFF.

The J gene is TRBJ2-2, the V gene TRBV7-9; TRBD2 matches 8 bases. Germline CDR1 reads SEHNR; CDR2 reads FQNEAQ (reference sequence). CDR3 size: 17 residues. The trim removed 6 bases at V and 4 bases at J, leaving 13 bases unmatched. The CDR3 is CASSKPGLGLITGELFF. The CDR3 nucleotides are TGTGCCAGCAGTAAGCCGGGACTAGGTCTAATCACCGGGGAGCTGTTTTTT.

Only one count was recorded for this clone. The chain recombines TRBV30 with TRBJ2-5; D is undetermined. The V gene lost 4 bases and the J gene lost 2 bases, with 5 bases spanning the gap. The CDR3 is 11 residues long. Germline V lookup: CDR1 GTSNPN, CDR2 SVGIG (reference sequence). CDR3 bases: TGTGCCTGGATGGAGCAAGAGACCCAGTACTTC. Its protein is CAWMEQETQYF.

The rearrangement uses TRBV28 and TRBJ2-7; TRBD1 matches 7 bases. Germline V gene data show CDR1 as MDHEN and CDR2 as SYDVKM. The CDR3 covers 13 residues. The V segment lost 4 bases and the J segment 5 bases; nucleotides outside the gene matches: 5. In DNA, the CDR3 is TGTGCCAGCAGTTCTACAGGGGTCAACGAGCAGTACTTC. This codes for CASSSTGVNEQYF. Full variable domain (remainder filled in from reference TRBV28 and TRBJ2-7): DVKVTQSSRYLVKRTGEKVFLECVQDMDHENMFWYRQDPGLGLRLIYFSYDVKMKEKGDIPEGYSVSREKKERFSLILESASTNQTSMYLCASSSTGVNEQYFGPGTRLTVT.

This rearrangement joins TRBV27 to TRBJ1-4, with 10 bases aligning to TRBD1. The CDR3 has 15 amino acids. Germline CDR1 and CDR2: MNHEY and SMNVEV (reference sequence). J gave up 4 bases and V 4 bases, and 3 bases lay outside the gene matches. CDR3 region: CASSSTGGVNEKLFF. Here the CDR3 DNA reads TGTGCCAGCAGTTCGACAGGGGGCGTTAATGAAAAACTGTTTTTT.

This clone appeared a single time. The genes are TRBV7-6 and TRBJ2-5; D is perhaps TRBD2 (5 bases). Trimming removed 5 bases from V and 5 bases from J, with 9 bases in between. The CDR3 spans 12 residues. CDR1 is SGHVS, CDR2 FNYEAQ, per germline. The CDR3 DNA is TGTGCCAGCAGCCTACGGAGGGAGACCCAGTACTTC. Protein sequence: CASSLRRETQYF.

This clone occurred once. The chain is built from TRBV2 and TRBJ1-5, with 9 bases lining up with TRBD1. V shed 9 bases, J shed 6 bases, and the junction held 6 bases outside the gene matches. CDR1 and CDR2 from the germline V gene are SNHLY and FYNNEI. This CDR3 region has 13 residues. The CDR3 spells CARGQGLSQPQHF. DNA of the CDR3: TGTGCCAGGGGACAGGGTTTGAGTCAGCCCCAGCATTTT.

V gene TRBV4-1 combines with J gene TRBJ2-7; 9 bases are a match to TRBD2. V gave up 4 bases and J gave up 3 bases; unmatched junction bases: 4. Per germline, CDR1 MGHRA and CDR2 YSYEKL. There are 14 residues in the CDR3. The CDR3 coding sequence is TGCGCCAGCAGCCCAGCGGGGGGAAGCTACGAGCAGTACTTC. This gives the protein CASSPAGGSYEQYF.

The chain joins TRBV4-2 to TRBJ2-1; TRBD2 matches at 10 bases. The ends lost 1 base at V and 9 bases at J; junction bases unmatched: 9. The CDR3 is 16 residues long. Germline-derived CDR1 and CDR2 are LGHNA and YNFKEQ. DNA of the CDR3: TGTGCCAGCAGCCAAGCTTTGGGGACTAGCGCTCTTGAGCAGTTCTTC. As protein: CASSQALGTSALEQFF.

The rearrangement links TRBV4-2 to TRBJ2-1, with D unclear. CDR3 length: 14 amino acids. In germline, CDR1 is LGHNA, CDR2 YNFKEQ. Trimming stripped 4 bases from V and 2 bases from J, with 9 bases between. The CDR3 bases are TGTGCCAGCAGCCTTAGCCCTACCTACAATGAGCAGTTCTTC. Translating it yields CASSLSPTYNEQFF.

The chain has TRBV7-9 and TRBJ2-5; 10 nucleotides match TRBD1. Germline V gene data show CDR1 as SEHNR and CDR2 as FQNEAQ (reference sequence). The CDR3 runs to 14 residues. The junction had 7 bases not matched to a gene; V was cut back by 8 bases and J by 4 bases. CDR3 nucleotides: TGTGCCAGCCAGAGGACAGGGGGTGGAGAGACCCAGTACTTC. Protein: CASQRTGGGETQYF.

This clone showed up just a few times. The chain carries TRBV19 and TRBJ1-1, with 7 bases lining up with TRBD1. The germline CDR1 and CDR2 sequences are LNHDA and SQIVND (reference sequence). With V trimmed by 7 bases and J by 0 bases, 5 bases remained unmatched. This CDR3 contains 14 residues. The CDR3 DNA reads TGTGCCAGTAATGAGGGGGCGGTGAACACTGAAGCTTTCTTT. Its protein product is CASNEGAVNTEAFF.

This chain uses TRBV19 with TRBJ1-5; TRBD1 is a possible D gene (6 bases). V lost 7 bases and J lost 2, with 21 bases in between. There are 17 residues in the CDR3. Per the germline V gene, CDR1 is LNHDA and CDR2 is SQIVND (reference sequence). The CDR3 DNA reads TGTGCCAGTACCCGAACAGGGAGTGGAGTGCGCAATCAGCCCCAGCATTTT. This gives the protein CASTRTGSGVRNQPQHF.

The chain links TRBV5-1 to TRBJ2-7, with D maybe TRBD1 (6 bases). Per germline, CDR1 SGHRS and CDR2 YFSETQ. The CDR3 length is 13 residues. Trimming took off 4 bases at V and 1 base at J, with 9 bases between the two ends. The CDR3 coding sequence is TGCGCCAGCAGCCGCACAGGGTCCTACGAGCAGTACTTC. Protein: CASSRTGSYEQYF.

The J gene is TRBJ2-7, the V gene TRBV11-2; 9 nucleotides align to TRBD1. The germline V gene encodes CDR1 SGHAT and CDR2 FQNNGV. Losses at the gene ends were 4 bases for V and 5 bases for J; bases not matched to a gene: 9. This CDR3 spans 15 amino acids. CDR3 coding DNA: TGTGCCAGCAGCTCCGACAGGGGGACCTTCCACGAGCAGTACTTC. Protein product: CASSSDRGTFHEQYF.

This clone was seen many times. The chain is built from TRBV6-5 and TRBJ1-1; 8 bases are shared with TRBD1. Germline V gene data show CDR1 as MNHEY and CDR2 as SVGAGI. CDR3 length equals 14 residues. V dropped 5 bases and J dropped 5; count of bases not matched to a gene: 7. The CDR3 sequence: CASSLGQGGTEAFF. The CDR3 nucleotides are TGTGCCAGCAGTCTCGGACAGGGAGGGACTGAAGCTTTCTTT.

The chain combines TRBV6-1 with TRBJ2-1; D gene uncertain. Germline values: CDR1 MNHNS, CDR2 SASEGT. With 6 bases removed from V and 4 bases from J, the gap between germline ends came to 13 bases. This CDR3 spans 14 amino acids. This CDR3 reads CASSPTVEYNEQFF. The DNA of the CDR3 is TGTGCCAGCAGCCCCACGGTGGAGTACAATGAGCAGTTCTTC.

A few counts support this clone. The chain couples TRBV7-3 to TRBJ2-5; 7 nucleotides align to TRBD2. Germline V lookup: CDR1 SGHTA, CDR2 FQGTGA. The CDR3 contains 14 residues. V lost 4 bases to trimming and J lost 2 bases; unmatched junction nucleotides: 4. This CDR3 reads CASSSGLGQETQYF. In DNA, the CDR3 is TGTGCCAGCAGCTCAGGACTAGGGCAAGAGACCCAGTACTTC. The full variable domain, rest sourced from reference TRBV7-3 and TRBJ2-5, is GAGVSQTPSNKVTEKGKYVELRCDPISGHTALYWYRQSLGQGPEFLIYFQGTGAADDSGLPNDRFFAVRPEGSVSTLKIQRTERGDSAVYLCASSSGLGQETQYFGPGTRLLVL.

V usage is TRBV7-9 and J usage is TRBJ2-7, with 7 bases that match TRBD2. Germline CDR1 SEHNR, CDR2 FQNEAQ (reference sequence). The CDR3 has 16 residues. V trimming: 4 bases; J trimming: 3 bases; junction bases outside the gene matches: 12. CDR3 region: CASSSLPLAGVYEQYF. The CDR3 bases are TGTGCCAGCAGCTCCCTCCCGCTGGCGGGAGTCTACGAGCAGTACTTC.

The rearrangement links TRBV7-8 to TRBJ1-2, with a tentative D call TRBD1 (6 bases). The CDR3 is 14 amino acids. Trimming removed 5 bases at V and 2 bases at J, with 12 bases between. Germline V CDR1 and CDR2: SGHVS, FQNEAQ. CDR3 nucleotides: TGTGCCAGCAGCCTCGATACAGGGAACTATGGCTACACCTTC. Translated, it gives CASSLDTGNYGYTF.

The chain employs TRBV28 and TRBJ2-1, with 7 bases matching TRBD2. V shed 10 bases, J shed 3 bases, and the junction held 9 bases outside the gene matches. The length of the CDR3 is 14 residues. Germline lookup yields CDR1 MDHEN and CDR2 SYDVKM. The CDR3 DNA follows: TGTGCCACAAAGAGGGAGGGTAACTACAATGAGCAGTTCTTC. It encodes CATKREGNYNEQFF.

This clone was counted once. The chain is built from TRBV30 and TRBJ2-7; the D gene is possibly TRBD2 (6 bases). The CDR3 has 13 residues. The germline gives CDR1 GTSNPN, CDR2 SVGIG (reference sequence). Trimming removed 0 bases from V and 5 bases from J, with 11 bases in between. DNA of the CDR3: TGTGCCTGGAGTGTAGGGGCGGGAAACGAGCAGTACTTC. This encodes CAWSVGAGNEQYF.